The 10 T cell receptor beta chains reported below all come from one sample, sequenced in a study of cytomegalovirus exposure and HLA in healthy donors. The PCR contained 60 Vbeta and 13 Jbeta primers. This table comes from immunoSEQ multiplex PCR, and its TCRdb copy is limited to in-frame clones, with some not included. Of around 84,000 clones detected, roughly four fifths appear once; the ten largest clones hold about an eighth. Sequencing used PBMCs. These TCRs come from a human donor in good health.

This chain joins TRBV28 and TRBJ2-7; TRBD2 matches at 9 bases. This CDR3 region has 14 residues. Germline V gene data show CDR1 as MDHEN and CDR2 as SYDVKM. V lost 8 bases and J lost 2; bases outside the gene matches: 7. The CDR3 protein is CASHALAGAYEQYF. The CDR3 DNA reads TGTGCCAGCCATGCATTAGCGGGGGCCTACGAGCAGTACTTC. Filled out from reference TRBV28 and TRBJ2-7, the complete variable domain reads DVKVTQSSRYLVKRTGEKVFLECVQDMDHENMFWYRQDPGLGLRLIYFSYDVKMKEKGDIPEGYSVSREKKERFSLILESASTNQTSMYLCASHALAGAYEQYFGPGTRLTVT.

This clone was seen more than once but under ten times. The chain combines TRBV10-3 with TRBJ1-1; D not resolved. Germline V lookup: CDR1 ENHRY, CDR2 SYGVKD. The germline V and J ends were trimmed by 3 bases and 8 bases, with 13 bases remaining between them. This CDR3 comprises 13 residues. The CDR3 is CAISDPPGGEAFF. The CDR3, as DNA: TGTGCCATCAGTGATCCCCCGGGAGGGGAAGCTTTCTTT.

This clone was observed a few times. V and J are TRBV6-6 and TRBJ1-1, with TRBD1 identical over 7 bases. After removal of 5 bases from V and 1 base from J, the junction contained 7 bases not matched to a gene. Germline CDR1 and CDR2: MNHNY and SVGAGI (reference sequence). The CDR3 loop spans 15 amino acids. The CDR3 region has the DNA TGTGCCAGCAGTCCGACCGGGACAGCGAACACTGAAGCTTTCTTT. This codes for CASSPTGTANTEAFF.

The chain has TRBV12-5 and TRBJ1-1; the D is unclear. V was shortened by 1 base and J by 6 bases, with 15 bases between the two germline ends. The germline gives CDR1 LGHNT, CDR2 FRNRAP. The CDR3 length is 15 residues. CDR3 DNA: TGTGCTAGTGGTTTGGCCCTCCCTGAGGTCTCTGAAGCTTTCTTT. It specifies CASGLALPEVSEAFF. Combining the CDR3 with reference TRBV12-5 and TRBJ1-1 gives the whole variable domain DARVTQTPRHKVTEMGQEVTMRCQPILGHNTVFWYRQTMMQGLELLAYFRNRAPLDDSGMPKDRFSAEMPDATLATLKIQPSEPRDSAVYFCASGLALPEVSEAFFGQGTRLTVV.

There are a few counts of this clone. Relative to the germline gene, one junction end is altered; a read error may explain this. Written as DNA, the CDR3 is TGCGCCAGCAGCCAGCGACTAGCGGGGCCTCTATGGAACTTC. It specifies CASSQRLAGPLWNF. The gene calls are TRBV4-3 and TRBJ2-7, with TRBD2 identical over 11 bases. Germline loops: CDR1 LGHNA, CDR2 YSLEER. The CDR3 has 14 amino acids.

This clone has a handful of counts. The rearrangement links TRBV6-5 to TRBJ1-1; 7 nucleotides match TRBD1. Germline values: CDR1 MNHEY, CDR2 SVGAGI. The V and J ends lost 6 bases and 2 bases, in that order; junction bases with no gene match: 6. The CDR3 has 14 residues. CDR3 residues: CASRLNRGNTEAFF. The CDR3, as DNA: TGTGCCAGCAGGCTCAACAGGGGCAACACTGAAGCTTTCTTT.

V usage is TRBV30 and J usage is TRBJ1-5, with D maybe TRBD1 (5 bases). Trimming took 0 bases from V and 2 from J, leaving 5 bases between them. The CDR3 is made up of 13 amino acids. Germline V gives CDR1 GTSNPN, CDR2 SVGIG (reference sequence). CDR3 amino acids: CAWSVQGNQPQHF. The CDR3 DNA reads as TGTGCCTGGAGTGTACAGGGCAATCAGCCCCAGCATTTT. Looking up the rest from reference TRBV30 and TRBJ1-5 gives the full variable domain: SQTIHQWPATLVQPVGSPLSLECTVEGTSNPNLYWYRQAAGRGLQLLFYSVGIGQISSEVPQNLSASRPQDRQFILSSKKLLLSDSGFYLCAWSVQGNQPQHFGDGTRLSIL.

This chain joins TRBV6-5 and TRBJ1-2; D might be TRBD1 (6 bases). Deletions cut 4 bases from V and 5 bases from J, with 17 bases between. The CDR3 spans 15 residues. Germline values: CDR1 MNHEY, CDR2 SVGAGI. The CDR3 DNA is TGTGCCAGCAGTTTGCGACAGGCCACCCTTTATGGCTACACCTTC. It is translated as CASSLRQATLYGYTF.

J is TRBJ1-1 and V is TRBV6-6; D may be TRBD1 (5 bases). In germline, CDR1 is MNHNY, CDR2 SVGAGI (reference sequence). The V end lost 6 bases, the J end lost 4 bases, and 12 bases lay between the germline ends. The CDR3 consists of 13 residues. In DNA form, the CDR3 reads TGTGCCAGCAGCTCTCAGGGCCCCACTGAAGCTTTCTTT. It translates to CASSSQGPTEAFF.

The chain couples TRBV6-5 to TRBJ2-7; a weak D match, TRBD1 (6 bases). This CDR3 region has 15 residues. Looked up from germline, CDR1 is MNHEY and CDR2 is SVGAGI. V was pared by 5 bases and J by 1 base, with 15 bases between. CDR3 region: CASSPGTPISYEQYF. The CDR3 DNA follows: TGTGCCAGCAGTCCCGGGACACCTATTTCCTACGAGCAGTACTTC.